The next 17 T cell receptor beta chains were all read from a single sample in a study of blood T cell repertoires in COVID-19. Sequencing was performed with immunoSEQ multiplex PCR; in TCRdb, only in-frame clones are kept and a portion is missing. The sample lists 70,000 or so clones; around 75% were seen once. The specimen sequenced was peripheral blood. The receptors stem from a man aged 65 to 85 with acute or convalescent COVID-19.

The gene calls are TRBV7-3 and TRBJ2-5; a possible D gene is TRBD1 (5 bases). The CDR3 has 15 amino acids. Trimming removed 5 bases from V and 5 bases from J, with 18 bases in between. Germline V gene lookup returns CDR1 SGHTA and CDR2 FQGTGA. The CDR3 is CASSRRGGTRETQYF. DNA for the CDR3: TGTGCCAGCAGCAGAAGGGGTGGCACCCGGGAGACCCAGTACTTC.

J is TRBJ2-1 and V is TRBV2; the match to TRBD2 covers 13 bases. The CDR3 loop spans 20 amino acids. The trim removed 7 bases at V and 0 bases at J, leaving 15 bases unmatched. Germline V lookup: CDR1 SNHLY, CDR2 FYNNEI. CDR3 loop: CASTGYTSGRAGSSYNEQFF. The CDR3 nucleotides read TGTGCCAGCACGGGGTATACTAGCGGGAGGGCCGGGAGCTCCTACAATGAGCAGTTCTTC.

The genes are TRBV6-2 or TRBV6-3 and TRBJ2-7; D perhaps matches TRBD1 (5 bases). V gave up 2 bases and J gave up 1 base, with 15 bases separating them. The CDR3 has 16 amino acids. Germline V lookup: CDR1 MNHEY, CDR2 SVGEGT. Here the CDR3 reads CASSYGSRAHSYEQYF. The DNA for the CDR3 is TGTGCCAGCAGTTACGGAAGCAGGGCCCATTCCTACGAGCAGTACTTC.

This clone is labeled medium-sized (0.01 to 0.1%). The J gene is TRBJ1-5, the V gene TRBV2, with D uncertain. The CDR3 is made up of 11 amino acids. The germline V gene has CDR1 SNHLY and CDR2 FYNNEI. Trimming cost V 10 bases and J 6 bases, with 10 bases left between them. The DNA for the CDR3 is TGTGCCACGCGGGTCACTCAGCCCCAGCATTTT. Translated, it gives CATRVTQPQHF.

This chain uses TRBV3-1 (or the pseudogene TRBV3-2) with TRBJ2-7, with a possible D match to TRBD2 (6 bases). The CDR3 extends over 16 amino acids. The germline V gene has CDR1 LGHDT and CDR2 YNNKEL (reference sequence). The V end was cut by 5 bases, the J end by 6 bases, with 23 bases between. The CDR3 nucleotides read TGTGCCAGCAGCATACTCGGGACTTTCCTGGGGGGCGAGCAGTACTTC. Residues: CASSILGTFLGGEQYF.

The J gene is TRBJ2-3, the V gene TRBV5-6; D possibly corresponds to TRBD1 (5 bases). The CDR3 contains 13 residues. Trimming removed 1 base at V and 4 bases at J, with 7 bases between. Looked up from germline, CDR1 is SGHDT and CDR2 is YYEEEE. The CDR3, as DNA: TGTGCCAGCAGCTTGTCCAGGGCAGATACGCAGTATTTT. This sequence encodes CASSLSRADTQYF.

The chain employs TRBV11-3 and TRBJ1-1; 8 bases map to TRBD1. The V segment lost 4 bases and the J segment 11 bases; nucleotides outside the gene matches: 9. This CDR3 contains 13 residues. Germline V gives CDR1 SGHNT, CDR2 YENEEA. This CDR3 is CASSSTPGQEAFF. The CDR3 DNA reads as TGTGCCAGCAGCTCTACCCCGGGACAGGAGGCTTTCTTT.

The V call is TRBV6-5, the J call TRBJ2-5, with D perhaps matching TRBD2 (7 bases). The CDR3 has 12 amino acids. Germline loops: CDR1 MNHEY, CDR2 SVGAGI. Between the trimmed V and J ends, which lost 8 bases and 3 bases, there was a span of 10 bases. In nucleotides, the CDR3 is TGTGCCAGCGGGAGGGGGGAAGAGACCCAGTACTTC. It encodes CASGRGEETQYF.

This clone was seen only a few times. The gene calls are TRBV18 and TRBJ1-1, with D hard to call. CDR1 is KGHSH and CDR2 is LQKENI in the germline V gene. V was shortened by 2 bases and J by 5 bases, with 12 bases between the two germline ends. The CDR3 sequence is 14 residues long. The CDR3 reads CASSPGDRPTEAFF. In DNA, the CDR3 is TGTGCCAGCTCACCAGGAGACCGCCCAACTGAAGCTTTCTTT.

V usage is TRBV6-2 or TRBV6-3 and J usage is TRBJ2-4, with 8 bases that match TRBD1. From germline, CDR1 is MNHEY and CDR2 SVGEGT. With 4 bases clipped from V and 3 bases from J, the junction kept 2 bases outside the gene matches. CDR3 size: 14 residues. The CDR3 spells CASSSGGGKNIQYF. As DNA, the CDR3 is TGTGCCAGCAGTTCAGGGGGCGGCAAAAACATTCAGTACTTC.

The chain carries TRBV28 and TRBJ2-2, with 10 bases identical to TRBD2. The ends lost 6 bases at V and 1 base at J; junction bases unmatched: 5. The CDR3 sequence is 16 residues long. Germline-derived CDR1 and CDR2 are MDHEN and SYDVKM. In DNA, the CDR3 is TGTGCCAGCAGATCTCGACTAGCGGGGAACACCGGGGAGCTGTTTTTT. Translating it yields CASRSRLAGNTGELFF.

V usage is TRBV10-3 and J usage is TRBJ2-4; no clear D gene. This CDR3 is built from 13 residues. Germline V CDR1 and CDR2: ENHRY, SYGVKD. The V gene lost 2 bases and the J gene lost 8 bases, with 10 bases spanning the gap. CDR3 region: CAISEPGLDIQYF. In nucleotides, the CDR3 is TGTGCCATCAGTGAGCCGGGTCTAGACATTCAGTACTTC.

The chain uses TRBV5-1 and TRBJ2-7; 8 bases line up with TRBD2. This CDR3 is 14 amino acids long. V lost 0 bases to trimming and J lost 6 bases; unmatched junction nucleotides: 5. Germline V gene sequence: CDR1 SGHRS, CDR2 YFSETQ. The CDR3 region is CASSLDAGGLEQYF. The CDR3 DNA reads as TGCGCCAGCAGCTTGGATGCGGGGGGCCTCGAGCAGTACTTC.

The genes are TRBV6-5 and TRBJ2-5; D might be TRBD1 (5 bases). Germline CDR1 and CDR2: MNHEY and SVGAGI. The V end was cut by 5 bases, the J end by 5 bases, with 15 bases between. CDR3 size: 14 residues. The chain's CDR3 is CASSPHLGVETQYF. Here the CDR3 DNA reads TGTGCCAGCAGTCCCCACTTAGGGGTGGAGACCCAGTACTTC.

J is TRBJ2-5 and V is TRBV24-1; no definite D call. Trimming took off 4 bases at V and 7 bases at J, with 21 bases between the two ends. Germline loops: CDR1 KGHDR, CDR2 SFDVKD. The CDR3 consists of 16 residues. The CDR3 DNA reads as TGTGCCACCAGTGACTCCCCTCCGCTGGGCTTCGGGACCCAGTACTTC. It specifies CATSDSPPLGFGTQYF.

This sequence joins TRBV4-1 and TRBJ2-1, with D perhaps TRBD1 (6 bases). V shed 0 bases and J shed 10 bases, with 16 bases lying between them. In germline, CDR1 is MGHRA, CDR2 YSYEKL. This CDR3 has 15 residues. The CDR3 loop reads CASSQEQGSAPEQFF. CDR3 DNA: TGCGCCAGCAGCCAAGAACAGGGTTCGGCCCCCGAGCAGTTCTTC.

The rearrangement uses TRBV28 and TRBJ2-7, with 9 bases fitting TRBD2. The CDR3 has 16 amino acids. Germline lookup yields CDR1 MDHEN and CDR2 SYDVKM. The J segment lost 0 bases and the V segment lost 8 bases, leaving 11 bases of the junction unmatched. CDR3 DNA sequence: TGTGCCAGCTGCAGCGGGGCTAGCGGGACCTCCTACGAGCAGTACTTC. Protein product: CASCSGASGTSYEQYF.